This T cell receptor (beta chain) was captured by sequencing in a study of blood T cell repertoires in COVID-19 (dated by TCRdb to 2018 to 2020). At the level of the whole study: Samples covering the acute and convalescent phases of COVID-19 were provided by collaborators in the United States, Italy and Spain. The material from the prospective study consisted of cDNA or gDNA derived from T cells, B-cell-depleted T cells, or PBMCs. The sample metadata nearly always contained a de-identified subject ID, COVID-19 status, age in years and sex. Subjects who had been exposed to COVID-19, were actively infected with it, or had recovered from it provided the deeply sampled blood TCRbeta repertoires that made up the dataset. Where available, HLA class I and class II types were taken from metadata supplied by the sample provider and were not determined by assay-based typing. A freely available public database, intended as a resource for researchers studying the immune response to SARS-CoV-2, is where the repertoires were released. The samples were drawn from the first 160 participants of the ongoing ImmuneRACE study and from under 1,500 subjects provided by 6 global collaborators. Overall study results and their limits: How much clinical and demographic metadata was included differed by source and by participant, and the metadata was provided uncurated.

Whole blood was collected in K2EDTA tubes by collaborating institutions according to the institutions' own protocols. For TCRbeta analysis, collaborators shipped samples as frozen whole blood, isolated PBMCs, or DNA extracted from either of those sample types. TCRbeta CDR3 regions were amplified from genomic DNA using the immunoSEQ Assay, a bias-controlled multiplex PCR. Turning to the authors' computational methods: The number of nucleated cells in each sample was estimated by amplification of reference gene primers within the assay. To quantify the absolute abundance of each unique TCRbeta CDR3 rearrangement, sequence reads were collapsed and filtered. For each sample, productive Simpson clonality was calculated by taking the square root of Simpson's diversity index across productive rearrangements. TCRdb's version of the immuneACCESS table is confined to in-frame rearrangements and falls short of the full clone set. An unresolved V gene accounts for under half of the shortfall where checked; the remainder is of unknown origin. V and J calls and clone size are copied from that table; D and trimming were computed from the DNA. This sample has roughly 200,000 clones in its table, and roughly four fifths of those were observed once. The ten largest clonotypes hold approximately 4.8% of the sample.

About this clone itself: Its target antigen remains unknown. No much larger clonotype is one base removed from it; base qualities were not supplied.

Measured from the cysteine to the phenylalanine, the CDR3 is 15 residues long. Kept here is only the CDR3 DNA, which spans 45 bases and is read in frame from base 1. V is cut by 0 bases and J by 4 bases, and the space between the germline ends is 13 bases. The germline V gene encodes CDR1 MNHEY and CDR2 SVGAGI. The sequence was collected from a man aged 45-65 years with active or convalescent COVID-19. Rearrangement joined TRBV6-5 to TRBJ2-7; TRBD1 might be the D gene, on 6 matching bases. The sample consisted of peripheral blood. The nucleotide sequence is TGTGCCAGCAGTTACTCGAGGGGCAGGGGATACGAGCAGTACTTC. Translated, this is CASSYSRGRGYEQYF.